This T cell receptor beta chain came from a study of blood T cell repertoires in COVID-19. Those who participated ranged in age from roughly 18 to 90 years and resided in about two dozen US areas. Participant reports of clinical history set cohort assignment. Donors of Cohort 3 who recovered were those that had two negative PCRs, clearance, or symptom resolution. In the original processing: Amplification from reference gene primers served as the basis for estimated nucleated cell counts. The data were produced by immunoSEQ multiplex PCR, yet TCRdb's version contains in-frame clones alone and is incomplete. That table supplies the V and J calls and clone size; D and trimming were determined from the DNA. The sample yields fewer than 300,000 clones, 75% to 95% seen once. This clone was counted a single time. This CDR3 region has 15 residues. CDR1 and CDR2 (germline): MNHEY, SMNVEV (reference sequence). The J segment lost 7 bases and the V segment lost 10 bases, leaving 11 bases of the junction unmatched.

V gene TRBV27 combines with J gene TRBJ1-6; 9 nucleotides line up with TRBD1. Sequenced sample: PBMCs or T cells enriched from blood (not recorded which). The receptor was isolated from a woman aged 25-40 years who had recovered from COVID-19. CDR3 loop: CATRRGDRVNSPLHF. DNA of the CDR3: TGTGCCACCAGGAGGGGGGACAGGGTCAATTCACCCCTCCACTTT.